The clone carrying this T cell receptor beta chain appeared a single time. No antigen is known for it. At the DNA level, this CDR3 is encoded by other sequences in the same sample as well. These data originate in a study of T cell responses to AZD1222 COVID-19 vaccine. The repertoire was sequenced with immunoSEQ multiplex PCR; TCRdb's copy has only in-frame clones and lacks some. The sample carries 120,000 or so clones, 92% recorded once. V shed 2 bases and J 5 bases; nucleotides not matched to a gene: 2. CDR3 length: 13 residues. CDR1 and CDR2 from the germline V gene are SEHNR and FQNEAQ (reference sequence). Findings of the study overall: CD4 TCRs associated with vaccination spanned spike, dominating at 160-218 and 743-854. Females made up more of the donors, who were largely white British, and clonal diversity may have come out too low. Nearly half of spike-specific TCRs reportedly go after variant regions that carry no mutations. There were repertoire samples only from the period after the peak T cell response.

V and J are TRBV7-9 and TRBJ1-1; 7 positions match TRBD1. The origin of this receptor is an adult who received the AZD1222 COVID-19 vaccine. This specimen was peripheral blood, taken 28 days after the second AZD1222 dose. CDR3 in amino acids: CASSLQGGTEAFF. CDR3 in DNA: TGTGCCAGCAGCTTACAGGGGGGGACTGAAGCTTTCTTT.